Below are 21 T cell receptor beta chains sequenced from a single sample in a study of cytomegalovirus exposure and HLA in healthy donors. Sequencing used immunoSEQ multiplex PCR; TCRdb keeps in-frame clones, though not all of them. Of 150,000 or so clones listed, 75% to 90% are singletons. Sequencing input: PBMCs. Receptor source: a man between 18 and 29 years old in good health and CMV-seropositive.

This rearrangement joins TRBV5-4 to TRBJ2-7; 9 bases align to TRBD1. From germline, CDR1 is SGHNT and CDR2 YYREEE (reference sequence). The length of the CDR3 is 14 residues. The V and J ends lost 0 bases and 3 bases, in that order; junction bases with no gene match: 1. The CDR3 DNA sequence: TGTGCCAGCAGCTTGGACAGGGGGCTCTACGAGCAGTACTTC. Encoded protein: CASSLDRGLYEQYF. Full variable domain (outside the CDR3, taken from reference TRBV5-4 and TRBJ2-7): ETGVTQSPTHLIKTRGQQVTLRCSSQSGHNTVSWYQQALGQGPQFIFQYYREEENGRGNFPPRFSGLQFPNYSSELNVNALELDDSALYLCASSLDRGLYEQYFGPGTRLTVT.

This clone was counted a single time. The V gene is TRBV19, the J gene TRBJ1-1, with TRBD1 as a possible D gene (5 bases). Trimming cost V 5 bases and J 1 base, with 8 bases left between them. The germline CDR1 and CDR2 sequences are LNHDA and SQIVND (reference sequence). CDR3 length: 13 amino acids. The CDR3 sequence is CASSLTENTEAFF. CDR3 DNA sequence: TGTGCCAGTAGTCTGACAGAGAACACTGAAGCTTTCTTT.

V gene TRBV5-1 combines with J gene TRBJ2-7; 8 positions match TRBD1. This CDR3 has 14 amino acids. Germline V gives CDR1 SGHRS, CDR2 YFSETQ. Trimming at V came to 0 bases and at J to 6 bases, leaving 5 bases not matched to a gene. For the CDR3, the DNA is TGCGCCAGCAGCTTGGTGGACAGGGTTGGCGAGCAGTACTTC. Residues: CASSLVDRVGEQYF.

The chain couples TRBV7-9 to TRBJ2-7; 10 bases align to TRBD2. Trimming at V came to 5 bases and at J to 6 bases, leaving 19 bases not matched to a gene. Germline V gene sequence: CDR1 SEHNR, CDR2 FQNEAQ (reference sequence). The CDR3 spans 18 residues. The DNA of the CDR3 is TGTGCCAGCAGCAAGCGGGGGGGCATAGCGGGAGGTGCCCTCGAGCAGTACTTC. Protein product: CASSKRGGIAGGALEQYF. The entire variable domain, with the rest obtained from reference TRBV7-9 and TRBJ2-7, is as follows: DTGVSQNPRHKITKRGQNVTFRCDPISEHNRLYWYRQTLGQGPEFLTYFQNEAQLEKSRLLSDRFSAERPKGSFSTLEIQRTEQGDSAMYLCASSKRGGIAGGALEQYFGPGTRLTVT.

The rearrangement joins TRBV18 to TRBJ1-5; 11 bases are shared with TRBD1. The J segment lost 4 bases and the V segment lost 5 bases, leaving 4 bases of the junction unmatched. Germline V gives CDR1 KGHSH, CDR2 LQKENI. CDR3 length equals 15 residues. The CDR3 nucleotides read TGTGCCAGCTCATCCGGGACAGGGGGGAATCAGCCCCAGCATTTT. Its protein is CASSSGTGGNQPQHF.

V gene TRBV7-7 combines with J gene TRBJ2-5; TRBD1 matches 11 bases. The CDR3 contains 15 residues. J gave up 4 bases and V 1 base, and 2 bases lay outside the gene matches. CDR1 is SSHAT, CDR2 FNYEAQ, per germline (reference sequence). CDR3 DNA sequence: TGTGCCAGCAGCTTAGGTGGGACAGGGGGAGAGACCCAGTACTTC. It specifies CASSLGGTGGETQYF.

The chain recombines TRBV5-1 with TRBJ2-7, with 8 bases lining up with TRBD2. Germline V lookup: CDR1 SGHRS, CDR2 YFSETQ. The CDR3 sequence is 13 residues long. The J segment lost 4 bases and the V segment lost 2 bases, leaving 2 bases of the junction unmatched. The CDR3 bases are TGCGCCAGCAGCTTCGGCGGGGGGTACGAGCAGTACTTC. Amino acid sequence: CASSFGGGYEQYF.

The rearrangement joins TRBV7-9 to TRBJ1-2; D possibly corresponds to TRBD1 (5 bases). Germline assignment: CDR1 SEHNR and CDR2 FQNEAQ (reference sequence). Deletions cut 5 bases from V and 8 bases from J, with 18 bases between. The CDR3 runs to 14 residues. The CDR3 nucleotides are TGTGCCAGCAGCCTGGACACCCAACTGTGGGGCTACACCTTC. Protein product: CASSLDTQLWGYTF.

The chain uses TRBV19 and TRBJ1-5, with D tentatively TRBD1 (5 bases). Trimming removed 4 bases from V and 2 bases from J, with 12 bases in between. The CDR3 has 15 amino acids. In germline, CDR1 is LNHDA, CDR2 SQIVND (reference sequence). The CDR3 bases are TGTGCCAGTAGTAGAAGGGAAGGGGGCAATCAGCCCCAGCATTTT. Protein product: CASSRREGGNQPQHF.

CDR3 protein: CASSSLGTSGTYEQYF. The CDR3 DNA sequence: TGTGCCAGCAGTTCCTTAGGGACTAGCGGAACCTACGAGCAGTACTTC. This chain joins TRBV6-5 and TRBJ2-7; 11 bases line up with TRBD2. This CDR3 region has 16 residues. The germline CDR1 and CDR2 sequences are MNHEY and SVGAGI. Trimming removed 4 bases from V and 2 bases from J; junction bases left unmatched: 7.

The rearrangement joins TRBV9 to TRBJ2-2, with 11 bases fitting TRBD2. V dropped 0 bases and J dropped 7; count of bases not matched to a gene: 5. This CDR3 has 16 residues. Per germline, CDR1 SGDLS and CDR2 YYNGEE. The DNA for the CDR3 is TGTGCCAGCAGCGTAGAAGGGACTAGCGGAGACGGGGAGCTGTTTTTT. This encodes CASSVEGTSGDGELFF.

The chain couples TRBV18 to TRBJ1-1, with unresolved D. V was pared by 8 bases and J by 1 base, with 11 bases between. The CDR3 spans 13 residues. Germline-derived CDR1 and CDR2 are KGHSH and LQKENI. Here the CDR3 DNA reads TGTGCCAGCCTGTACGGTGGGAACACTGAAGCTTTCTTT. As protein: CASLYGGNTEAFF. Variable domain in full (rest from reference TRBV18 and TRBJ1-1): NAGVMQNPRHLVRRRGQEARLRCSPMKGHSHVYWYRQLPEEGLKFMVYLQKENIIDESGMPKERFSAEFPKEGPSILRIQQVVRGDSAAYFCASLYGGNTEAFFGQGTRLTVV.

The V and J genes are TRBV7-2 and TRBJ1-5, with D perhaps TRBD1 (5 bases). The germline V gene encodes CDR1 SGHTA and CDR2 FQGNSA. V lost 1 base, J lost 2 bases, and 12 bases lay in between. The CDR3 has 16 amino acids. The CDR3, as DNA: TGTGCCAGCAGCTTAGAAAGGGGCAGGGGCAATCAGCCCCAGCATTTT. Translated, it gives CASSLERGRGNQPQHF.

V gene TRBV5-6 combines with J gene TRBJ2-2; TRBD1 agrees at 9 bases. V trimming: 3 bases; J trimming: 4 bases; junction bases outside the gene matches: 10. The CDR3 length is 17 residues. Germline CDR1 SGHDT, CDR2 YYEEEE. CDR3 region: CASSWGGQGFGTGELFF. The CDR3 DNA reads TGTGCCAGCAGCTGGGGCGGACAGGGGTTTGGCACCGGGGAGCTGTTTTTT.

The CDR3 DNA reads as TGTGCCAGTAGTACACGGACAGGGAAGACTGAAGCTTTCTTT. This translates into CASSTRTGKTEAFF. This chain connects TRBV19 to TRBJ1-1, with 8 bases lining up with TRBD1. The germline V gene encodes CDR1 LNHDA and CDR2 SQIVND (reference sequence). This CDR3 comprises 14 residues. The V gene end was trimmed by 4 bases and the J gene end by 5 bases; junction bases not matched to a gene: 6.

The chain couples TRBV19 to TRBJ2-7, with TRBD2 as a possible D gene (6 bases). CDR1 LNHDA and CDR2 SQIVND come from the germline V gene (reference sequence). This CDR3 is built from 13 residues. V was cut by 4 bases and J by 2 bases, with 9 bases left in between. Here the CDR3 reads CASSKGRTYEQYF. CDR3 sequence (DNA): TGTGCCAGTAGTAAGGGGAGGACCTACGAGCAGTACTTC.

The chain has TRBV6-5 and TRBJ1-1, with TRBD1 matching over 8 bases. The germline CDR1 and CDR2 sequences are MNHEY and SVGAGI. Losses at the gene ends were 6 bases for V and 7 bases for J; bases not matched to a gene: 7. The length of the CDR3 is 13 residues. The CDR3 is CASRRTGGLEAFF. In nucleotides, the CDR3 is TGTGCCAGCAGACGTACAGGGGGTCTTGAAGCTTTCTTT.

This chain joins TRBV19 and TRBJ1-1, with 8 bases that match TRBD1. This CDR3 is built from 16 residues. The V gene end was trimmed by 8 bases and the J gene end by 1 base; junction bases not matched to a gene: 12. Germline V gene data show CDR1 as LNHDA and CDR2 as SQIVND (reference sequence). DNA of the CDR3: TGTGCCAGTCGAGCCCCGGGACAGGCCAAGAACACTGAAGCTTTCTTT. Amino acid sequence: CASRAPGQAKNTEAFF.

This chain uses TRBV21-1 with TRBJ2-4; TRBD1 reflects the table's D call only, with no check against the DNA. TRBV21-1 is a documented pseudogene. The CDR3 has 16 residues. The CDR3, as DNA: TGTGCCAGCAGCAAAAGCCTCCTGGGCTTGAAAAACATTCAGTACTTC. Amino acids: CASSKSLLGLKNIQYF.

This chain joins TRBV27 and TRBJ2-3, with D hard to call. CDR1 is MNHEY, CDR2 SMNVEV, per germline (reference sequence). V was pared by 3 bases and J by 6 bases, with 25 bases between. The CDR3 is 18 amino acids. The CDR3 region is CASSFSLFRINGRDTQYF. CDR3 sequence (DNA): TGTGCCAGCAGTTTCTCGCTATTCAGGATCAATGGTCGGGATACGCAGTATTTT.

The chain carries TRBV15 and TRBJ2-7; D perhaps matches TRBD2 (6 bases). The germline CDR1 and CDR2 sequences are LNHNV and YYDKDF (reference sequence). The CDR3 extends over 17 amino acids. Trimming left V 7 bases short and J 0 bases short, with 22 bases between. The CDR3 region is CATTERFLADISYEQYF. The CDR3 DNA follows: TGTGCCACCACCGAGAGATTCTTAGCGGACATCTCCTACGAGCAGTACTTC. The complete variable domain, with remaining parts taken from reference TRBV15 and TRBJ2-7, reads DAMVIQNPRYQVTQFGKPVTLSCSQTLNHNVMYWYQQKSSQAPKLLFHYYDKDFNNEADTPDNFQSRRPNTSFCFLDIRSPGLGDTAMYLCATTERFLADISYEQYFGPGTRLTVT.